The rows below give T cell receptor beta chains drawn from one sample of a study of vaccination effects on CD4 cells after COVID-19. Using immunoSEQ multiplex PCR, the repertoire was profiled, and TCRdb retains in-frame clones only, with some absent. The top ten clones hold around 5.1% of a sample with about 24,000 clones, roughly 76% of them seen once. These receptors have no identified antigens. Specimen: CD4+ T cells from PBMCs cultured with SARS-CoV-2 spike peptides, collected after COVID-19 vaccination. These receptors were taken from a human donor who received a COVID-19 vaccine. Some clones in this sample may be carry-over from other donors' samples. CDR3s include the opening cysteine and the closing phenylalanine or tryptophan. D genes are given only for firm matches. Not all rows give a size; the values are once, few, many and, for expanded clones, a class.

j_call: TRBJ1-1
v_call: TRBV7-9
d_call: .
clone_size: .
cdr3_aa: CASSPKAGEAFF
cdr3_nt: TGTGCCAGCAGCCCTAAGGCCGGTGAAGCTTTCTTT

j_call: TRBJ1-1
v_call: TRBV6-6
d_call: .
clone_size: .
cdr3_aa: CANQNTLNTEAFF
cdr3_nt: TGTGCCAATCAAAACACCTTGAACACTGAAGCTTTCTTT

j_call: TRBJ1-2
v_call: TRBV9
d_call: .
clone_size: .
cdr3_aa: CASSPDPSAGVRGYTF
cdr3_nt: TGTGCCAGCAGCCCCGACCCCTCCGCGGGGGTACGTGGCTACACCTTC

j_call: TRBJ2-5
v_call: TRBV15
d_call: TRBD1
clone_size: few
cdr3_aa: CATSAGTGGLGTQYF
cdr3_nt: TGTGCCACCAGTGCCGGGACAGGGGGCCTTGGCACCCAGTACTTC

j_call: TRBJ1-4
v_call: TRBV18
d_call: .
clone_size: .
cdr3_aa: CASSPLGAGAEKLFF
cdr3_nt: TGTGCCAGCTCACCATTGGGCGCGGGGGCGGAAAAACTGTTTTTT

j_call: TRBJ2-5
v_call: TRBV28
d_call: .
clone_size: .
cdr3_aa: CASSLWGARETQYF
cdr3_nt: TGTGCCAGCAGTTTATGGGGGGCGCGGGAGACCCAGTACTTC

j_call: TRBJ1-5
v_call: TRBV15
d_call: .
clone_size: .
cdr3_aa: CASGSPNQPQHF
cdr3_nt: TGTGCCAGCGGGTCTCCTAATCAGCCCCAGCATTTT

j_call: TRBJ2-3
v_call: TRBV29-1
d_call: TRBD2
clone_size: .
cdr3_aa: CSASGGALNTDTQYF
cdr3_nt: TGCAGCGCTAGCGGGGGGGCTCTTAACACAGATACGCAGTATTTT

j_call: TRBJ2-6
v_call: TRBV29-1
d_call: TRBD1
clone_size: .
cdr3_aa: CSDRGTFSGANVLTF
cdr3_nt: TGCAGCGACAGGGGGACTTTCTCTGGGGCCAACGTCCTGACTTTC

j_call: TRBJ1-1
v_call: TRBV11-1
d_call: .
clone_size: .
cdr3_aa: CASSFSGLNTEAFF
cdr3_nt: TGTGCCAGCAGCTTTTCGGGTTTGAACACTGAAGCTTTCTTT

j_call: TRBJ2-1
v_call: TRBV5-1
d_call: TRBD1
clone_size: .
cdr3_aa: CASSITSGTGYNEQFF
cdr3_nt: TGCGCCAGCAGCATTACCTCCGGGACAGGTTACAATGAGCAGTTCTTC

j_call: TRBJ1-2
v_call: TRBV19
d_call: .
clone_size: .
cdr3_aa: CASRSGINNYGYTF
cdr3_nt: TGTGCCAGTAGGTCCGGGATCAATAACTATGGCTACACCTTC

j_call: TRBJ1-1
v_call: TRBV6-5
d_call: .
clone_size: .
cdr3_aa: CASSRDLNTEAFF
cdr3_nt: TGTGCCAGCAGTAGGGATTTGAACACTGAAGCTTTCTTT

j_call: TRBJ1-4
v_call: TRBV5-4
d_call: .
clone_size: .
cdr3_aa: CASSLDPRSATNEKLFF
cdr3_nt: TGTGCCAGCAGCTTGGATCCCAGGAGTGCAACTAATGAAAAACTGTTTTTT

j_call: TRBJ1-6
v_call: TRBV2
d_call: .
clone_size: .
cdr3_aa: CASMGHNYNSPLHF
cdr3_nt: TGTGCCAGCATGGGACACAACTATAATTCACCCCTCCACTTT

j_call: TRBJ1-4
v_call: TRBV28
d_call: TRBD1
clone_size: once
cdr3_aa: CASSQTGGRFF
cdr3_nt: TGTGCCAGCAGCCAAACAGGGGGGCGGTTTTTT

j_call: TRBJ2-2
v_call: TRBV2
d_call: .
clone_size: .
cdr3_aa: CASSKNRATGELFF
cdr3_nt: TGTGCCAGCAGCAAGAACAGGGCAACCGGGGAGCTGTTTTTT

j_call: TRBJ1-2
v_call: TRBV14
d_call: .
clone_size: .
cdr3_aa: CASSQSRNYGYTF
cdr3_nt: TGTGCCAGCAGCCAATCAAGGAACTATGGCTACACCTTC

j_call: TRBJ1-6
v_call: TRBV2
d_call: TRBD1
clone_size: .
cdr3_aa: CASGRDRESPLHF
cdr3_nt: TGTGCCAGCGGCCGGGACAGGGAATCACCCCTCCACTTT

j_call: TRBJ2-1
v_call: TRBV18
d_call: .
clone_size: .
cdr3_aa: CASSPSIRPRGFYNEQFF
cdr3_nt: TGTGCCAGCTCACCTTCTATACGGCCTCGGGGTTTTTACAATGAGCAGTTCTTC

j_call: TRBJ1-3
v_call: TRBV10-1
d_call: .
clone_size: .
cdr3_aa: CASSESRSGNTIYF
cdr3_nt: TGCGCCAGCAGTGAGTCAAGGTCTGGAAACACCATATATTTT

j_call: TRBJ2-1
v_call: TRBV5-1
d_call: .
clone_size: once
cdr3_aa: CASSLEWQNYNEQFF
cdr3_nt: TGCGCCAGCAGCTTGGAATGGCAGAATTACAATGAGCAGTTCTTC

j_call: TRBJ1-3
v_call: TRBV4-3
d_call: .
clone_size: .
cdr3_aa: CASSQAQVQADTIYF
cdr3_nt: TGCGCCAGCAGCCAAGCTCAGGTTCAGGCGGACACCATATATTTT

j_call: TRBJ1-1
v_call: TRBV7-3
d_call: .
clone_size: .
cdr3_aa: CASSRGGPSTEAFF
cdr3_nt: TGTGCCAGCAGCAGGGGTGGTCCGAGCACTGAAGCTTTCTTT

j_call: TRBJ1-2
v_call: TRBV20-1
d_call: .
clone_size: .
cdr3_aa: CSAAAGANYTF
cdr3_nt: TGCAGTGCTGCGGCAGGGGCCAACTACACCTTC

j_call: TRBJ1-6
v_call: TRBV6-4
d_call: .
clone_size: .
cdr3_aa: CASGPDSPLHF
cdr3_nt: TGTGCCAGCGGTCCCGATTCACCCCTCCACTTT